What follows are 2 T cell receptor beta chains derived from one specimen sequenced in a study of human T cells and chemical hapten exposure. From the RACE reads, TCRdb called clonotypes with MiXCR, one entry per CDR3 protein. The table shows 150,000 to 200,000 distinct CDR3 sequences, with roughly 25% occurring only once. Time point noted: patch test 3, about 24 weeks after DPC sensitization. Documented treatment: therapeutic diphenylcyclopropenone sensitization with weekly scalp DPC. Sequencing was performed on whole blood, taken in connection with sensitization to the hapten diphenylcyclopropenone (DPC). Receptors were obtained from a woman aged 18-29 years with alopecia areata. Some clones in this sample may be carry-over from other donors' samples.

J is TRBJ2-7 and V is TRBV25-1; the D call may be TRBD1 or TRBD2 (5 bases each). This CDR3 comprises 14 residues. Trimming shortened V by 7 bases and J by 0 bases, and 13 bases separated the two germline ends. Looked up from germline, CDR1 is MGHDK and CDR2 is SYGVNS. CDR3 loop: CASTGSGSSYEQYF. CDR3 in DNA: TGTGCCAGCACCGGATCAGGGAGCTCCTACGAGCAGTACTTC.

In this sample, this clonotype turned up many times. The chain links TRBV29-1 to TRBJ2-7; D is possibly TRBD1 (6 bases). V lost 6 bases and J 9 bases, leaving 18 bases between the germline ends. This CDR3 is 12 amino acids long. Germline CDR1 is SQVTM and CDR2 is ANQGSEA. The CDR3 sequence: CSVLSGQPLQYF. In nucleotides, the CDR3 is TGCAGCGTCCTGTCCGGACAGCCCTTGCAGTACTTC.